Many counts were recorded for the clone carrying this TCR beta chain. The source of the sample is a study of identical twins. A universal primer site came from template switching; cDNA carried unique molecular identifiers. TCRdb recomputed calls from the 5' RACE reads with MiXCR, one row per CDR3 protein. The table lists 200,000 to 300,000 distinct CDR3 sequences, about 10% of them singletons, with about 9% in the top ten. The CDR3 runs 14 residues. The V gene's germline CDR1 is SGHNT and CDR2 YYREEE (reference sequence). V shed 0 bases and J shed 11 bases, with 15 bases lying between them. Sequencing was performed on memory T cells sorted from blood. The chain recombines TRBV5-4 with TRBJ2-1, with D unclear. This sequence was found in a man aged 45-65 years in good health. CDR3 region: CASSLAKSTPKQFF. In DNA form, the CDR3 reads TGTGCCAGCAGCTTGGCCAAGTCAACACCAAAGCAGTTCTTC.